This is a list of T cell receptor beta chains from one sample in a study of cytomegalovirus exposure and HLA in healthy donors. Only in-frame clones appear in the TCRdb table, and some are missing; sequencing was by immunoSEQ multiplex PCR. Of 100,000 to 120,000 clones listed, roughly 78% are singletons. Sequencing input: PBMCs. These receptors were collected from a woman in her 30s in good health and CMV-seronegative. The CDR3 runs from the conserved cysteine through the conserved F or W. Each record gives: V gene, clone size, J gene, CDR3 protein. Only some rows state a clone size, as once, few, many or a class for expanded clones.

TRBV5-1	.	TRBJ2-7	CASTLSGLSDEQYF
TRBV30	.	TRBJ1-2	CAWSVLGSGRMRYGYTF
TRBV5-1	.	TRBJ2-1	CASSLAKPGLANSYNEQFF
TRBV7-3	once	TRBJ2-1	CASSLDIADYNEQFF
TRBV21-1	.	TRBJ1-4	CASSKTATNEKLFF
TRBV2	.	TRBJ2-7	CASSPRGHEQYF
TRBV6-6	few	TRBJ2-7	CASRPGTGSSYEQYF
TRBV11-2	.	TRBJ2-5	CASSLGTKETQYF
TRBV7-3	.	TRBJ1-1	CASSFGTGGPDTEAFF
TRBV2	.	TRBJ1-5	CASRGQTNQPQHF
TRBV19	.	TRBJ1-3	CASSRQGINTIYF
TRBV10-3	few	TRBJ1-4	CAIRDRPNEKLFF
TRBV5-4	.	TRBJ1-1	CASSRGTGGNTEAFF
TRBV29-1	.	TRBJ1-2	CSVARDRGLWGYTF
TRBV27	.	TRBJ1-4	CASSPQQGGQGRTSTNEKLFF
TRBV4-1	.	TRBJ2-7	CASSQGDRRSEQYF
TRBV2	.	TRBJ2-7	CASSQVETGWNYEQYF
TRBV7-3	medium-sized	TRBJ2-5	CASSPTRGQETQYF
TRBV7-6	.	TRBJ1-1	CAGSLAPGQVGSEAFF
TRBV29-1	.	TRBJ2-3	CSVAGGVTDTQYF
TRBV6-6	.	TRBJ2-7	CASSYSGSEQYF
TRBV7-2	.	TRBJ1-1	CASRPAGANTEAFF
TRBV7-8	.	TRBJ1-1	CASSLVAGGLGNTEAFF
TRBV15	.	TRBJ1-5	CATSTGGGQPQHF
TRBV7-9	.	TRBJ2-3	CASSPGQGAGDTQYF
TRBV7-9	.	TRBJ1-2	CASSLEQGDYGYTF
TRBV30	.	TRBJ2-5	CAWSGTSGETQYF
TRBV28	.	TRBJ2-1	CASSSTDTSGLNNEQFF
TRBV5-3	.	TRBJ2-6	CARSFFANRDSVSSGANVLTF
TRBV15	.	TRBJ1-1	CATSPRRVTEAFF
TRBV5-1	.	TRBJ1-2	CASSLPGGYGYTF
TRBV28	.	TRBJ1-4	CASSLSRRATNEKLFF
TRBV28	few	TRBJ1-4	CASSSTLTGKEKLFF
TRBV7-2	.	TRBJ2-7	CASSFYYEQYF
TRBV9	.	TRBJ2-1	CASSDPGAYNEQFF
TRBV28	.	TRBJ2-7	CASSSGQGAGEQYF
TRBV13	.	TRBJ1-1	CATSGGVRNTEAFF
TRBV15	.	TRBJ2-5	CATTEGAQETQYF
TRBV30	.	TRBJ1-2	CAWKGAYYGYTF
TRBV30	.	TRBJ2-5	CAWSVFAGMETQYF
TRBV4-3	.	TRBJ1-2	CASSQEVPGGSIYGYTF
TRBV7-9	.	TRBJ2-3	CASSPGTEPFTDTQYF
TRBV7-9	.	TRBJ1-2	CASSLALREVNYGYTF
TRBV29-1	once	TRBJ2-3	CSVASGRAPPMSTDTQYF
TRBV29-1	.	TRBJ2-3	CSVPYDLATDTQYF
TRBV19	.	TRBJ1-1	CASSVGSPPAFF
TRBV7-8	.	TRBJ1-3	CASSLVTGGSGNTIYF
TRBV2	.	TRBJ2-2	CARRAAANTGELFF
TRBV6-5	.	TRBJ2-7	CASSYTGGSTYEQYF
TRBV30	.	TRBJ1-2	CAWTGGHYGYTF
TRBV28	.	TRBJ1-3	CASSSLMNRETGNTIYF
TRBV2	.	TRBJ2-7	CATEQASYEQYF
TRBV7-9	.	TRBJ1-1	CASSRRDTEAFF
TRBV7-3	.	TRBJ2-3	CASSRYQGPDTQYF
TRBV5-1	.	TRBJ2-2	CASSLGGGTGELFF
TRBV5-4	.	TRBJ2-1	CASSIGQLSSYNEQFF
TRBV15	.	TRBJ2-7	CATSVARGSYEQYF
TRBV5-1	.	TRBJ2-1	CASSWDKWDNEQFF